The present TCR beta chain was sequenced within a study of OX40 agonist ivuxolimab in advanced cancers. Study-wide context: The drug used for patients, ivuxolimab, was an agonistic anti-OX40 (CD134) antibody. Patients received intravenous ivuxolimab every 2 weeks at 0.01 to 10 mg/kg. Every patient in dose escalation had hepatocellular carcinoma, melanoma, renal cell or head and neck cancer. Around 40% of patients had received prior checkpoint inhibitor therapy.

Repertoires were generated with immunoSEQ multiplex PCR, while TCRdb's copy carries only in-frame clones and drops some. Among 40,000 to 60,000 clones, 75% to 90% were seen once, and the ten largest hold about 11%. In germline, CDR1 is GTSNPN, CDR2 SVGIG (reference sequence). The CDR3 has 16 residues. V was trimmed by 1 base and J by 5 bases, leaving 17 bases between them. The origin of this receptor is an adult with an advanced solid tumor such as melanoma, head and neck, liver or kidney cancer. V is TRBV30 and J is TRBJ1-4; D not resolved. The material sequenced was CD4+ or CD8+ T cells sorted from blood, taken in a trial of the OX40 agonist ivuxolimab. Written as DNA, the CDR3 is TGTGCCTGGAGTGCCGGCCTCGGCCTCTCCAATGAAAAACTGTTTTTT. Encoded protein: CAWSAGLGLSNEKLFF.